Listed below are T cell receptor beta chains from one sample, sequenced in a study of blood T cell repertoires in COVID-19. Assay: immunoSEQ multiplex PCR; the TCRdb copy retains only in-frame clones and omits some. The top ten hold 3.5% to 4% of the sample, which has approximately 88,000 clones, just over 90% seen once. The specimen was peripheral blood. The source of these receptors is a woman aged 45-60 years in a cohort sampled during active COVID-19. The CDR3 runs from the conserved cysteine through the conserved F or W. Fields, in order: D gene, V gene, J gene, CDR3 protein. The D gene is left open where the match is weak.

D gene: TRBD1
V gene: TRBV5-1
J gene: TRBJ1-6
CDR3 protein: CASSLARGPSLSLLHF

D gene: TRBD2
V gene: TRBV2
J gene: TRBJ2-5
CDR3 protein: CASSPGTSGGNQETQYF

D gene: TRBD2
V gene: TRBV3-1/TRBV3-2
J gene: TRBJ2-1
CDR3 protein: CASSQIAGLAGSGVLDEQFF

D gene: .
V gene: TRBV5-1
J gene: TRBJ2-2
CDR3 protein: CASSLVSGVPGELFF

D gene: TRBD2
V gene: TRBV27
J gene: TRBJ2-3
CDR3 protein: CASTRGRSGGPTDTQYF

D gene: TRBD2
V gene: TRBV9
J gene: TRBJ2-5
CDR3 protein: CASSVGGTSGRGETQYF

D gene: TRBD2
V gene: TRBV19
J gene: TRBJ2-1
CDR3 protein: CASSPRASGGPSAYNEQFF

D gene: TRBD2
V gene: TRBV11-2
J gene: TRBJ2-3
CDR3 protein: CASSLPGLGLPDTQYF

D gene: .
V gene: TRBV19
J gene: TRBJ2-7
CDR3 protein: CASSIPGMDYEQYF

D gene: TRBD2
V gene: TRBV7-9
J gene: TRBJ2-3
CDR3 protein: CASSSGTSVDTQYF

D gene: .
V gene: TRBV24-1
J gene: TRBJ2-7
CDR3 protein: CATSPQGHEQYF

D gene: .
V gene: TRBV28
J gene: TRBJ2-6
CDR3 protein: CGTGFSGANVLTF

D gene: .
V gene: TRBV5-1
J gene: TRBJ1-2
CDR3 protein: CASSLAAGASGYTF

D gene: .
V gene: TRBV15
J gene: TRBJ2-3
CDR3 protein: CATSRGDFTDTQYF

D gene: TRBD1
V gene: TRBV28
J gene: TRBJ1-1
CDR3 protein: CASSLSDRAIGAFF

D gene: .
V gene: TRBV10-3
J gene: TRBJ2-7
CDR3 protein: CAIRRGQGLDEQYF

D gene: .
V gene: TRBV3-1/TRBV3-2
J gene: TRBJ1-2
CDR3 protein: CASSQADYGYTF

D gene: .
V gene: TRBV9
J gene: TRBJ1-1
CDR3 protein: CASSVDPGQGNTEAFF

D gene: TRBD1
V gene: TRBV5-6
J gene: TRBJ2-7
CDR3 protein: CASTPAGTGIYEQYF

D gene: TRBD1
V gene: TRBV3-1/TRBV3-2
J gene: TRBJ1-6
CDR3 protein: CASSQGTGTGLTPLHF

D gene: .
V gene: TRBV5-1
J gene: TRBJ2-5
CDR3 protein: CASSLPPQGETQYF

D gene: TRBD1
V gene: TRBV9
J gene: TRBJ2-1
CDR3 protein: CASSVAGGPIGPYNEQFF

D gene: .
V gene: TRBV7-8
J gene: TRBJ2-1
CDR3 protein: CASSLGQGKNEQFF

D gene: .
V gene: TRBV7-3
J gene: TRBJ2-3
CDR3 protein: CASSVTGTQDLTDTQYF

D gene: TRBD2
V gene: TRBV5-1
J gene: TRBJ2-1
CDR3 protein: CASSPSGGSYNEQFF

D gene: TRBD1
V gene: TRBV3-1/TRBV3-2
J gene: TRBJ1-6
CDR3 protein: CASSQLSGQGRSALHF

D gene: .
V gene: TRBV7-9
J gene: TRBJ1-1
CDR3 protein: CASSPRRGPVMNTEAFF

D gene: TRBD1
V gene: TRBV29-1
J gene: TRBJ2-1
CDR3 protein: CSVGTGYSYNEQFF